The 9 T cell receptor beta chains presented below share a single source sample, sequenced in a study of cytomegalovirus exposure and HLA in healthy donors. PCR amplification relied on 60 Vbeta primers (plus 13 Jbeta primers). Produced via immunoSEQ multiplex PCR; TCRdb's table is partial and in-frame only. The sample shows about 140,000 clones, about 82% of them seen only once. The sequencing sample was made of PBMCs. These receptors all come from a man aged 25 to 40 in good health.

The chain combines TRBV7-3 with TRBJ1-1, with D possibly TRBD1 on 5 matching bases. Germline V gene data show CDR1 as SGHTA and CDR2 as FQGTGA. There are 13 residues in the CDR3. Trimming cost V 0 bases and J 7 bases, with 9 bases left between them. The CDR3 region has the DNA TGTGCCAGCAGCTTAACGTCAGGGCGTGAAGCTTTCTTT. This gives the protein CASSLTSGREAFF.

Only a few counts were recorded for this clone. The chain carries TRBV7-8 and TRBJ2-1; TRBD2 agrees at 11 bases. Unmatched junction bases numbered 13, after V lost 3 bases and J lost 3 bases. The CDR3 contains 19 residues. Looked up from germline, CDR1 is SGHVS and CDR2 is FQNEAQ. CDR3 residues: CASSLGTSGRGPFYNEQFF. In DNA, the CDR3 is TGTGCCAGCAGCTTGGGCACTAGCGGGAGAGGCCCATTCTACAATGAGCAGTTCTTC.

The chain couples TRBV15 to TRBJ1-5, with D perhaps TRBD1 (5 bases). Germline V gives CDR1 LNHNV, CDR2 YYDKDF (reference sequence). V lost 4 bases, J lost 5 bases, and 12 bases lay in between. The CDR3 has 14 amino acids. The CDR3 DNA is TGTGCCACCAGCACCCGGTGGGGGGATCAGCCCCAGCATTTT. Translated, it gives CATSTRWGDQPQHF.

CDR3 DNA sequence: TGTGCCAGCAGTCATTCCGGGACAGGGGCCAATGAGCAGTTCTTC. Its translation is CASSHSGTGANEQFF. V is TRBV28 and J is TRBJ2-1; 10 bases map to TRBD1. With V trimmed by 5 bases and J by 6 bases, 7 bases remained unmatched. The CDR3 loop spans 15 amino acids. CDR1 and CDR2 from the germline V gene are MDHEN and SYDVKM.

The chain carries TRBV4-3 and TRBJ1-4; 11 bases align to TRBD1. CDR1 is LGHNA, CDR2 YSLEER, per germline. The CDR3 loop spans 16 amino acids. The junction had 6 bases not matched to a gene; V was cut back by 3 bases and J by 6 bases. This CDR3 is CASSQGPGQGDEKLFF. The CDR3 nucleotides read TGCGCCAGCAGCCAGGGCCCGGGACAGGGGGATGAAAAACTGTTTTTT.

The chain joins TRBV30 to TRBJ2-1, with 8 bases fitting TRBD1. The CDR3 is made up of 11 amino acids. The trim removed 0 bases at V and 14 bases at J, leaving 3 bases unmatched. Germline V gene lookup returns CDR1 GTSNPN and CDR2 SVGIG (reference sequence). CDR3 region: CAWSVTGEEFF. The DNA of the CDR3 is TGTGCCTGGAGTGTGACAGGGGAAGAGTTCTTC.

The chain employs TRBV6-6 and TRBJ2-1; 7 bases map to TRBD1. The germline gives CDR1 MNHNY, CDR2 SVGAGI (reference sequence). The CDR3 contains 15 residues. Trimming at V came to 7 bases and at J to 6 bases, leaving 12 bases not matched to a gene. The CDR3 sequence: CASTRQGMSVNEQFF. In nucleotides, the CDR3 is TGTGCCAGCACCCGACAGGGAATGTCAGTCAATGAGCAGTTCTTC.

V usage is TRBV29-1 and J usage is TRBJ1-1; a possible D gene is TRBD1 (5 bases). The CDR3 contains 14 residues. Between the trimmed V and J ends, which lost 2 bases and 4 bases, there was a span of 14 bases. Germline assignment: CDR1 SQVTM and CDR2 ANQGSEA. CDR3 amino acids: CSVESGRLGTEAFF. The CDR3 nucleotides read TGCAGCGTTGAATCAGGGAGGCTAGGCACTGAAGCTTTCTTT. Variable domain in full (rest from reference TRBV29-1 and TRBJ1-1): SAVISQKPSRDICQRGTSLTIQCQVDSQVTMMFWYRQQPGQSLTLIATANQGSEATYESGFVIDKFPISRPNLTFSTLTVSNMSPEDSSIYLCSVESGRLGTEAFFGQGTRLTVV.

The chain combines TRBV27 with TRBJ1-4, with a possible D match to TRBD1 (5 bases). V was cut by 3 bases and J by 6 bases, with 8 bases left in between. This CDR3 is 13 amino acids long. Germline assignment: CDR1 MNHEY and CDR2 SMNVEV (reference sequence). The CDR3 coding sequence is TGTGCCAGCAGTTTTGTAGGGGATGAAAAACTGTTTTTT. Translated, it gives CASSFVGDEKLFF. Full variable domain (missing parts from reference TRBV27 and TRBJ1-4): EAQVTQNPRYLITVTGKKLTVTCSQNMNHEYMSWYRQDPGLGLRQIYYSMNVEVTDKGDVPEGYKVSRKEKRNFPLILESPSPNQTSLYFCASSFVGDEKLFFGSGTQLSVL.